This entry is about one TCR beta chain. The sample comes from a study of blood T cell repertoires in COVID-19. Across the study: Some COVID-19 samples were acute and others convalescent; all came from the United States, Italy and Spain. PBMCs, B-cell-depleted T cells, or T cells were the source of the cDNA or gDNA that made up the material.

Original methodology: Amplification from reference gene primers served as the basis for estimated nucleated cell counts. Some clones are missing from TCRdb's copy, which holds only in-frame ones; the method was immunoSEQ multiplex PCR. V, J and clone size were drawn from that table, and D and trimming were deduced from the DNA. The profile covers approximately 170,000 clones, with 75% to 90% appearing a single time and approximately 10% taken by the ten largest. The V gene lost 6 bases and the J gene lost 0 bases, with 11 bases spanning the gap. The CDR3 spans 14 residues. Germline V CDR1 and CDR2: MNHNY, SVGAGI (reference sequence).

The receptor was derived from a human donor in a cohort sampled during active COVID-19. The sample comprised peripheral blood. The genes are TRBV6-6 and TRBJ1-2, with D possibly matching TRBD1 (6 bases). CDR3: CASSRTEANYGYTF. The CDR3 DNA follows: TGTGCCAGCAGCCGGACAGAAGCTAACTATGGCTACACCTTC.